One sample yielded the 21 T cell receptor beta chains listed below, sequenced in a study of OX40 agonist ivuxolimab in advanced cancers. Measured with immunoSEQ multiplex PCR; TCRdb has only the in-frame clones, and not every one. Of fewer than 25,000 clones listed, 70% to 75% are singletons. The material sequenced was CD4+ or CD8+ T cells sorted from blood, taken in a trial of the OX40 agonist ivuxolimab. All receptors derive from an adult with an advanced solid tumor such as melanoma, head and neck, liver or kidney cancer.

The chain carries TRBV6-5 and TRBJ1-2, with TRBD1 as a possible D gene (6 bases). V was cut by 6 bases and J by 8 bases, with 19 bases left in between. This CDR3 has 14 residues. Germline values: CDR1 MNHEY, CDR2 SVGAGI. In DNA form, the CDR3 reads TGTGCCAGCAGCCCGAATACAGGGTATCGGGGCTACACCTTC. Translating it yields CASSPNTGYRGYTF.

This clone came up a few times. V and J are TRBV5-5 and TRBJ1-2; D unclear. The ends were cut back, 2 bases at V and 0 bases at J, with 2 bases in the middle. The germline V gene has CDR1 SGHKS and CDR2 YYEKEE (reference sequence). The CDR3 covers 12 residues. The CDR3 is CASSFSNYGYTF. The CDR3 DNA is TGTGCCAGCAGCTTTTCTAACTATGGCTACACCTTC.

This chain links TRBV7-2 with TRBJ2-3; TRBD2 matches at 7 bases. The CDR3 is made up of 15 amino acids. Per germline, CDR1 SGHTA and CDR2 FQGNSA. The V and J ends lost 2 bases and 2 bases, in that order; junction bases with no gene match: 4. CDR3 region: CASSLWGGFTDTQYF. As DNA, the CDR3 is TGTGCCAGCAGCTTATGGGGGGGATTCACAGATACGCAGTATTTT.

This clone was counted a few times. The gene calls are TRBV9 and TRBJ2-1; TRBD2 matches 10 bases. From germline, CDR1 is SGDLS and CDR2 YYNGEE. CDR3 length: 15 residues. J lost 9 bases, V lost 1 base, and 7 bases had no gene match. CDR3 bases: TGTGCCAGCAGCGTAAGCGGGGGGGAGGCCCGTGAGCAGTTCTTC. Protein sequence: CASSVSGGEAREQFF. Drawing the rest from reference TRBV9 and TRBJ2-1, the complete variable domain is DSGVTQTPKHLITATGQRVTLRCSPRSGDLSVYWYQQSLDQGLQFLIQYYNGEERAKGNILERFSAQQFPDLHSELNLSSLELGDSALYFCASSVSGGEAREQFFGPGTRLTVL.

The chain combines TRBV11-1 with TRBJ2-1; 9 bases match TRBD1. The CDR3 sequence is 15 residues long. The junction had 5 bases not matched to a gene; V was cut back by 5 bases and J by 3 bases. The germline gives CDR1 SGHAT, CDR2 FQDESV (reference sequence). The CDR3 reads CASSAGQGYYNEQFF. For the CDR3, the DNA is TGTGCCAGCAGCGCGGGACAGGGCTACTACAATGAGCAGTTCTTC.

V usage is TRBV27 and J usage is TRBJ2-2; the D is unclear. The V end lost 2 bases, the J end lost 0 bases, and 7 bases lay between the germline ends. The CDR3 is made up of 15 amino acids. Germline-derived CDR1 and CDR2 are MNHEY and SMNVEV (reference sequence). The CDR3 protein is CASSLGIPNTGELFF. CDR3 DNA: TGTGCCAGCAGTTTAGGGATCCCGAACACCGGGGAGCTGTTTTTT.

V gene TRBV13 combines with J gene TRBJ1-1, with 7 bases aligning to TRBD1. CDR3 length equals 14 residues. V lost 6 bases to trimming and J lost 3 bases; unmatched junction nucleotides: 7. Germline V CDR1 and CDR2: PRHDT, FYEKMQ (reference sequence). In DNA form, the CDR3 reads TGTGCCAGCAGTTCCCCAGGGGGGGACACTGAAGCTTTCTTT. It yields the protein CASSSPGGDTEAFF.

The chain has TRBV25-1 and TRBJ1-3; D gene unclear. The CDR3 runs to 11 residues. Trimming removed 11 bases from V and 6 bases from J, with 11 bases in between. Germline values: CDR1 MGHDK, CDR2 SYGVNS. CDR3 sequence reads: CAYEVQNTIYF. As DNA, the CDR3 is TGTGCCTACGAGGTCCAAAACACCATATATTTT.

This clone has ten or more counts. The same CDR3 is also encoded by other DNA sequences in this sample. J is TRBJ1-1 and V is TRBV11-2; perhaps TRBD1 as D (5 bases). The V end was cut by 1 base, the J end by 1 base, with 7 bases between. CDR1 and CDR2 (germline): SGHAT, FQNNGV. This CDR3 has 14 amino acids. The DNA of the CDR3 is TGTGCCAGCAGCTTAGGGACAACGAACACTGAAGCTTTCTTT. It translates to CASSLGTTNTEAFF.

The rearrangement links TRBV12-2 to TRBJ2-7; the table's D call, TRBD2, was not checked against the DNA. TRBV12-2 is recorded as a pseudogene. This CDR3 comprises 18 residues. CDR3 sequence (DNA): TGTGCAAGTCGCTTAGGGGAAAAACGAAAACTAGGGATTTACGAGCAGTACTTC. Residues: CASRLGEKRKLGIYEQYF.

V gene TRBV5-1 combines with J gene TRBJ1-2; D perhaps matches TRBD1 (5 bases). Germline V gives CDR1 SGHRS, CDR2 YFSETQ. The V gene lost 4 bases and the J gene lost 6 bases, with 16 bases spanning the gap. CDR3 length: 14 residues. The CDR3: CASSDRQSADGYTF. In nucleotides, the CDR3 is TGCGCCAGCAGCGACCGACAGTCCGCCGATGGCTACACCTTC.

The rearrangement links TRBV6-5 to TRBJ2-7; D gene uncertain. With 5 bases removed from V and 0 bases from J, the gap between germline ends came to 5 bases. Germline V CDR1 and CDR2: MNHEY, SVGAGI. This CDR3 contains 12 residues. Here the CDR3 DNA reads TGTGCCAGCAGTACAAGCTCCTACGAGCAGTACTTC. This sequence encodes CASSTSSYEQYF.

This chain's CDR3 is CASSLDYNYNEQFF. The DNA for the CDR3 is TGTGCCAGCAGTTTGGACTATAACTACAATGAGCAGTTCTTC. The chain employs TRBV6-5 and TRBJ2-1; D may be TRBD2 (6 bases). The CDR3 is 14 residues long. V dropped 4 bases and J dropped 3 bases, with 10 bases sitting between them. CDR1 is MNHEY, CDR2 SVGAGI, per germline.

The CDR3 protein is CASSFAGRWETQYF. The CDR3 DNA follows: TGTGCCAGCAGTTTCGCCGGCAGATGGGAGACCCAGTACTTC. The genes are TRBV27 and TRBJ2-5; D ambiguous. Germline values: CDR1 MNHEY, CDR2 SMNVEV (reference sequence). CDR3 length: 14 amino acids. Trimming stripped 3 bases from V and 5 bases from J, with 13 bases between.

The V gene is TRBV7-6, the J gene TRBJ1-1; 10 bases fit TRBD1. V lost 1 base, J lost 3 bases, and 2 bases stayed unmatched. This CDR3 spans 15 amino acids. The germline V gene has CDR1 SGHVS and CDR2 FNYEAQ. The CDR3 is CASSLGGQGYTEAFF. The CDR3 region has the DNA TGTGCCAGCAGCTTAGGGGGACAGGGGTACACTGAAGCTTTCTTT.

V and J are TRBV2 and TRBJ1-5, with D maybe TRBD1 (5 bases). Germline V gene sequence: CDR1 SNHLY, CDR2 FYNNEI. This CDR3 has 15 residues. V lost 1 base, J lost 3 bases, and 10 bases lay in between. The CDR3: CASSEGGGANQPQHF. CDR3 bases: TGTGCCAGCAGTGAAGGCGGAGGGGCCAATCAGCCCCAGCATTTT.

This rearrangement joins TRBV28 to TRBJ1-5; tentative D call: TRBD1 (6 bases). CDR1 and CDR2 from the germline V gene are MDHEN and SYDVKM. The CDR3 length is 15 residues. V was pared by 3 bases and J by 1 base, with 10 bases between. The CDR3 region is CASSFPGGSNQPQHF. CDR3 DNA: TGTGCCAGCAGTTTTCCGGGGGGCAGCAATCAGCCCCAGCATTTT.

This chain joins TRBV5-6 and TRBJ2-7; D not resolved. The CDR3 is made up of 12 amino acids. Germline V gives CDR1 SGHDT, CDR2 YYEEEE. The germline V and J ends were trimmed by 3 bases and 6 bases, with 10 bases remaining between them. The CDR3 region is CASSSAPLEQYF. The CDR3 DNA is TGTGCCAGCAGCTCCGCCCCCCTCGAGCAGTACTTC.

This clone was counted a few times. This chain links TRBV7-2 with TRBJ1-2; tentative D call: TRBD1 (6 bases). Trimming left V 0 bases short and J 8 bases short, with 19 bases between. The CDR3 spans 16 residues. Germline V gene sequence: CDR1 SGHTA, CDR2 FQGNSA. The CDR3 spells CASSLALGGREGGYTF. The CDR3 DNA follows: TGTGCCAGCAGCTTAGCGCTGGGGGGCAGGGAGGGCGGCTACACCTTC.

The genes are TRBV10-3 and TRBJ2-7, with 7 positions matching TRBD1. Germline values: CDR1 ENHRY, CDR2 SYGVKD. The CDR3 length is 13 residues. With V trimmed by 6 bases and J by 6 bases, 8 bases remained unmatched. The CDR3 spells CAIRPGTDGEQYF. As DNA, the CDR3 is TGTGCCATCAGGCCCGGGACAGACGGCGAGCAGTACTTC.

The chain recombines TRBV28 with TRBJ2-5, with D possibly being TRBD2 (7 bases). The germline V and J ends were trimmed by 1 base and 5 bases, with 23 bases remaining between them. The CDR3 has 18 amino acids. CDR1 and CDR2 (germline): MDHEN, SYDVKM. The CDR3 reads CASSLLEGGDEARETQYF. In nucleotides, the CDR3 is TGTGCCAGCAGTTTATTGGAAGGGGGGGATGAGGCTCGGGAGACCCAGTACTTC.